This passage covers 25 T cell receptor beta chains from one sample sequenced in a study of blood T cell repertoires in COVID-19. The data were produced by immunoSEQ multiplex PCR, yet TCRdb's version contains in-frame clones alone and is incomplete. The sample yields about 45,000 clones, less than 90% seen once. Specimen: peripheral blood. These receptors originate from a human donor in a cohort sampled during active COVID-19.

The V call is TRBV11-2, the J call TRBJ1-1; D gene ambiguous. Germline CDR1 is SGHAT and CDR2 is FQNNGV. This CDR3 is built from 13 residues. Trimming took off 2 bases at V and 4 bases at J, with 8 bases between the two ends. The CDR3 nucleotides read TGTGCCAGCAGCTTATCCCGAGGCACTGAAGCTTTCTTT. It encodes CASSLSRGTEAFF. The variable domain in full, completed from reference TRBV11-2 and TRBJ1-1, reads EAGVAQSPRYKIIEKRQSVAFWCNPISGHATLYWYQQILGQGPKLLIQFQNNGVVDDSQLPKDRFSAERLKGVDSTLKIQPAKLEDSAVYLCASSLSRGTEAFFGQGTRLTVV.

The rearrangement uses TRBV12-1 and TRBJ1-5; the D call TRBD1 from the table was never checked on the DNA. TRBV12-1 is shown as a pseudogene. This CDR3 has 19 residues. CDR3 bases: TGTGCCAGCAGTCCACAATATCGACAGGGACAGGGGGATTGTCAGCCCCAGCATTTT. It yields the protein CASSPQYRQGQGDCQPQHF.

This chain connects TRBV9 to TRBJ2-5, with 7 nucleotides matching TRBD1. The V segment lost 2 bases and the J segment 2 bases; nucleotides outside the gene matches: 3. Per germline, CDR1 SGDLS and CDR2 YYNGEE. The CDR3 contains 14 residues. CDR3 nucleotides: TGTGCCAGCAGCGTTACAGGGGCGCAAGAGACCCAGTACTTC. Its translation is CASSVTGAQETQYF.

The chain combines TRBV6-2 or TRBV6-3 with TRBJ2-1; TRBD1 matches at 8 bases. The junction had 9 bases not matched to a gene; V was cut back by 2 bases and J by 0 bases. Germline assignment: CDR1 MNHEY and CDR2 SVGEGT. This CDR3 spans 18 amino acids. The CDR3 here is CASSYARGPELSYNEQFF. The CDR3 nucleotides are TGTGCCAGCAGTTACGCCAGGGGGCCAGAGCTCTCCTACAATGAGCAGTTCTTC.

This chain uses TRBV19 with TRBJ1-2; tentatively, D is TRBD1 (6 bases). The CDR3 length is 14 residues. Germline CDR1 is LNHDA and CDR2 is SQIVND (reference sequence). The V gene lost 9 bases and the J gene lost 5 bases, with 19 bases spanning the gap. The CDR3: CASNWGRGSYGYTF. The DNA for the CDR3 is TGTGCCAGCAATTGGGGCAGGGGCTCTTATGGCTACACCTTC.

The chain has TRBV11-2 and TRBJ2-1, with 12 bases fitting TRBD2. V lost 5 bases to trimming and J lost 1 base; unmatched junction nucleotides: 3. There are 16 residues in the CDR3. The germline V gene encodes CDR1 SGHAT and CDR2 FQNNGV. In DNA form, the CDR3 reads TGTGCCAGCAGCCTAACTAGCGGGGGGTCCTACAATGAGCAGTTCTTC. Amino acid sequence: CASSLTSGGSYNEQFF.

The genes are TRBV11-2 and TRBJ1-2; a weak D match, TRBD1 (6 bases). Trimming took off 3 bases at V and 4 bases at J, with 18 bases between the two ends. CDR1 and CDR2 (germline): SGHAT, FQNNGV. CDR3 length equals 16 residues. The CDR3, as DNA: TGTGCCAGCAGCTTGGGCATAGGGGGAAGTAGCTATGGCTACACCTTC. It encodes CASSLGIGGSSYGYTF.

This clone was picked up one time. The CDR3, as DNA: TGTGCTAGTGGTTTGGTACGAAGACCGGCCGCGGACACCGGGGAGCTGTTTTTT. This encodes CASGLVRRPAADTGELFF. The V call is TRBV12-5, the J call TRBJ2-2; D is unresolved. Trimming took off 0 bases at V and 3 bases at J, with 17 bases between the two ends. This CDR3 comprises 18 residues. CDR1 LGHNT and CDR2 FRNRAP come from the germline V gene.

The V call is TRBV6-5, the J call TRBJ2-6; TRBD1 is a possible D gene (6 bases). CDR1 is MNHEY, CDR2 SVGAGI, per germline. The CDR3 has 15 amino acids. The V end was cut by 7 bases, the J end by 4 bases, with 14 bases between. The CDR3 DNA is TGTGCCAGCACTCACAGGGTCGCGGGGGCCAACGTCCTGACTTTC. The encoded protein is CASTHRVAGANVLTF.

This chain uses TRBV9 with TRBJ2-7; D is possibly TRBD2 (6 bases). The CDR3 runs to 14 residues. V gave up 4 bases and J gave up 0 bases, with 11 bases separating them. Germline-derived CDR1 and CDR2 are SGDLS and YYNGEE. The CDR3 DNA follows: TGTGCCAGCAGCCCACGGGGGAGCTCCTACGAGCAGTACTTC. Amino acids: CASSPRGSSYEQYF.

This chain links TRBV19 with TRBJ1-1; D is undetermined. There are 13 residues in the CDR3. Trimming removed 5 bases from V and 0 bases from J, with 7 bases in between. Looked up from germline, CDR1 is LNHDA and CDR2 is SQIVND (reference sequence). CDR3 region: CASSPGMNTEAFF. The DNA for the CDR3 is TGTGCCAGTAGTCCGGGGATGAACACTGAAGCTTTCTTT.

V and J are TRBV6-1 and TRBJ2-5; maybe TRBD2 (5 bases). The CDR3 is made up of 14 amino acids. Between the trimmed V and J ends, which lost 3 bases and 6 bases, there was a span of 14 bases. Germline lookup yields CDR1 MNHNS and CDR2 SASEGT. CDR3 protein: CASSEGEWVKTQYF. The CDR3 DNA sequence: TGTGCCAGCAGTGAGGGAGAGTGGGTAAAGACCCAGTACTTC.

The gene calls are TRBV5-1 and TRBJ1-2, with 7 bases lining up with TRBD1. The junction had 11 bases not matched to a gene; V was cut back by 4 bases and J by 8 bases. Germline CDR1 and CDR2: SGHRS and YFSETQ. The CDR3 covers 14 residues. CDR3 nucleotide sequence: TGCGCCAGCAGCCCTGGGGACAGCCTGGGCGGCTACACCTTC. Its translation is CASSPGDSLGGYTF.

The V gene is TRBV3-1 (or the pseudogene TRBV3-2), the J gene TRBJ2-7, with TRBD1 as a possible D gene (6 bases). V shed 0 bases and J shed 7 bases, with 13 bases lying between them. The CDR3 has 14 amino acids. Germline V CDR1 and CDR2: LGHDT, YNNKEL (reference sequence). This CDR3 is CASSQEGPRGEQYF. CDR3 bases: TGTGCCAGCAGCCAAGAGGGCCCAAGGGGGGAGCAGTACTTC.

The gene calls are TRBV19 and TRBJ1-2; 7 positions match TRBD1. CDR1 LNHDA and CDR2 SQIVND come from the germline V gene (reference sequence). The trim removed 5 bases at V and 3 bases at J, leaving 9 bases unmatched. The CDR3 spans 15 residues. CDR3 protein: CASSSRTGSHYGYTF. The DNA of the CDR3 is TGTGCCAGTAGTTCGCGGACAGGTTCGCACTATGGCTACACCTTC.

This rearrangement joins TRBV27 to TRBJ1-1; weak D call: TRBD1 (6 bases). CDR3 length: 13 residues. V was cut by 10 bases and J by 1 base, with 13 bases left in between. Per germline, CDR1 MNHEY and CDR2 SMNVEV (reference sequence). The CDR3 region is CATTRGPNTEAFF. The CDR3 coding sequence is TGTGCCACCACCAGGGGTCCGAACACTGAAGCTTTCTTT.

The genes are TRBV6-5 and TRBJ2-3; D possibly corresponds to TRBD1 (6 bases). Germline V gene sequence: CDR1 MNHEY, CDR2 SVGAGI. The CDR3 runs to 14 residues. The V end lost 6 bases, the J end lost 4 bases, and 14 bases lay between the germline ends. The CDR3 protein is CASSPGRGADTQYF. In DNA, the CDR3 is TGTGCCAGCAGCCCAGGCAGGGGCGCAGATACGCAGTATTTT.

A few counts support this clone. The chain recombines TRBV9 with TRBJ2-3; 8 nucleotides align to TRBD2. The trim removed 0 bases at V and 2 bases at J, leaving 8 bases unmatched. The CDR3 is 17 residues long. Germline loops: CDR1 SGDLS, CDR2 YYNGEE. The CDR3 nucleotides read TGTGCCAGCAGCGTAGTAGGGGGACTAGGTCTCACAGATACGCAGTATTTT. This gives the protein CASSVVGGLGLTDTQYF.

A single count supports this clone. This chain links TRBV2 with TRBJ1-5; 9 bases align to TRBD1. Germline trimming cut 6 bases from V and 7 bases from J; bases unmatched to any gene: 10. Germline V gene data show CDR1 as SNHLY and CDR2 as FYNNEI. The CDR3 is 15 residues long. The CDR3 DNA sequence: TGTGCCAGCAGCACTGGTCGGGACAGGGCACAGCCCCAGCATTTT. This codes for CASSTGRDRAQPQHF.

CDR3 region: CASSNEGGKYNEQFF. The CDR3 DNA is TGTGCCAGCAGCAACGAGGGAGGAAAATACAATGAGCAGTTCTTC. This sequence joins TRBV9 and TRBJ2-1; tentatively, D is TRBD2 (6 bases). The germline CDR1 and CDR2 sequences are SGDLS and YYNGEE. The CDR3 has 15 amino acids. Trimming shortened V by 4 bases and J by 4 bases, and 15 bases separated the two germline ends.

The chain couples TRBV6-2 or TRBV6-3 to TRBJ1-1; the D is unclear. Germline V gene sequence: CDR1 MNHEY, CDR2 SVGEGT. This CDR3 region has 12 residues. V lost 6 bases, J lost 5 bases, and 10 bases lay in between. Here the CDR3 reads CASSWARTEAFF. CDR3 nucleotides: TGTGCCAGCAGCTGGGCCCGAACTGAAGCTTTCTTT.

V is TRBV2 and J is TRBJ1-5, with D maybe TRBD1 (5 bases). V lost 6 bases to trimming and J lost 4 bases, with 16 bases between them. This CDR3 has 15 residues. The germline gives CDR1 SNHLY, CDR2 FYNNEI. Here the CDR3 DNA reads TGTGCCAGCAGCTCAGGAGGGGTGCCTAATCAGCCCCAGCATTTT. Protein product: CASSSGGVPNQPQHF.

The V gene is TRBV18, the J gene TRBJ2-5, with TRBD1 matching 8 bases. The germline CDR1 and CDR2 sequences are KGHSH and LQKENI. V was pared by 2 bases and J by 5 bases, with 7 bases of the junction left unmatched. The CDR3 totals 15 residues. CDR3 loop: CASSPIGQGSETQYF. Here the CDR3 DNA reads TGTGCCAGCTCACCAATTGGACAGGGTAGTGAGACCCAGTACTTC.

The chain links TRBV5-4 to TRBJ2-6; 8 nucleotides agree with TRBD1. The CDR3 has 17 amino acids. With V trimmed by 9 bases and J by 2 bases, 13 bases remained unmatched. The V gene's germline CDR1 is SGHNT and CDR2 YYREEE (reference sequence). CDR3 in amino acids: CATYPGTGYPGANVLTF. CDR3 coding DNA: TGTGCCACCTACCCCGGGACAGGCTATCCTGGGGCCAACGTCCTGACTTTC.

J is TRBJ1-5 and V is TRBV7-6, with D possibly matching TRBD1 (6 bases). The CDR3 is 14 amino acids. The ends were cut back, 1 base at V and 4 bases at J, with 8 bases in the middle. CDR1 SGHVS and CDR2 FNYEAQ come from the germline V gene. The DNA for the CDR3 is TGTGCCAGCAGCTTAGGGCAGGGGAATCAGCCCCAGCATTTT. Its protein product is CASSLGQGNQPQHF. Variable domain in full (rest from reference TRBV7-6 and TRBJ1-5): GAGVSQSPRYKVTKRGQDVALRCDPISGHVSLYWYRQALGQGPEFLTYFNYEAQQDKSGLPNDRFSAERPEGSISTLTIQRTEQRDSAMYRCASSLGQGNQPQHFGDGTRLSIL.